Following are 13 T cell receptor beta chains from one sample sequenced in a study of CD8 T cells in Susac syndrome. The authors reverse transcribed roughly 0.5 to 1 ug RNA with random hexamers. Using its own MiXCR run on the immunoSEQ multiplex PCR reads, TCRdb lists one record per CDR3 protein. The sample consists of 50,000 or so distinct CDR3 sequences, 85% to 95% of them appearing once. The sequenced sample was CD8+ T cells from PBMCs. Source of these receptors: a human donor in good health.

This clonotype was picked up a small number of times. The V gene is TRBV6-1, the J gene TRBJ2-7; perhaps TRBD1 as D (5 bases). V was clipped by 2 bases and J by 0 bases, with 5 bases between them. This CDR3 is built from 13 residues. Germline assignment: CDR1 MNHNS and CDR2 SASEGT. CDR3 nucleotide sequence: TGTGCCAGCAGTGAAAGGGGCTCCTACGAGCAGTACTTC. The encoded protein is CASSERGSYEQYF.

This chain links TRBV3-1 with TRBJ2-3, with D perhaps being TRBD1 or TRBD2 (5 bases each). The CDR3 extends over 14 amino acids. The V end lost 5 bases, the J end lost 0 bases, and 9 bases lay between the germline ends. CDR1 LGHDT and CDR2 YNNKEL come from the germline V gene (reference sequence). The CDR3 coding sequence is TGTGCCAGCAGCGAGAGGGGAAGCACAGATACGCAGTATTTT. Encoded protein: CASSERGSTDTQYF.

The rearrangement joins TRBV29-1 to TRBJ2-7; TRBD2 might be the D (7 bases). Germline lookup yields CDR1 SQVTM and CDR2 ANQGSEA. Trimming cost V 4 bases and J 4 bases, with 14 bases left between them. There are 13 residues in the CDR3. The CDR3 is CSVGGGEGYEQYF. The CDR3 DNA is TGCAGCGTTGGGGGGGGCGAAGGGTACGAGCAGTACTTC.

The chain joins TRBV19 to TRBJ2-7; no reliable D call. This CDR3 is built from 16 residues. Per germline, CDR1 LNHDA and CDR2 SQIVND (reference sequence). V was clipped by 1 base and J by 2 bases, with 15 bases between them. The CDR3 protein is CASSIGPAGSAYEQYF. CDR3 DNA: TGTGCCAGTAGTATAGGACCGGCAGGATCTGCCTACGAGCAGTACTTC.

The chain recombines TRBV20-1 with TRBJ2-7; tentatively, D is TRBD2 (5 bases). Trimming cost V 5 bases and J 6 bases, with 23 bases left between them. This CDR3 has 15 amino acids. Per the germline V gene, CDR1 is DFQATT and CDR2 is SNEGSKA (reference sequence). CDR3 nucleotide sequence: TGCAGTGCTCACTCCCGGGAAGATCTCGTCGGCGAGCAGTACTTC. Translated, it gives CSAHSREDLVGEQYF.

The V gene is TRBV5-1, the J gene TRBJ2-7; 10 bases match TRBD1. Germline CDR1 reads SGHRS; CDR2 reads YFSETQ. Unmatched junction bases numbered 6, after V lost 3 bases and J lost 6 bases. The CDR3 contains 14 residues. CDR3 sequence: CASSSGTGVSEQYF. The CDR3 DNA is TGCGCCAGCAGCTCCGGGACAGGGGTTAGCGAGCAGTACTTC.

This chain uses TRBV27 with TRBJ1-4, with 8 bases identical to TRBD1. From germline, CDR1 is MNHEY and CDR2 SMNVEV (reference sequence). The junction had 11 bases not matched to a gene; V was cut back by 5 bases and J by 12 bases. The CDR3 sequence is 14 residues long. The CDR3 DNA follows: TGTGCCAGCAGTATAGGGACAGGCCCTTGGGAACTGTTTTTT. Protein product: CASSIGTGPWELFF.

The gene calls are TRBV29-1 and TRBJ2-2; a weak D match, TRBD2 (6 bases). Trimming shortened V by 5 bases and J by 7 bases, and 14 bases separated the two germline ends. The CDR3 has 13 amino acids. Per germline, CDR1 SQVTM and CDR2 ANQGSEA. CDR3 in DNA: TGCAGCGTTCTGTGGGCGGGATTCGGGGAGCTGTTTTTT. Protein sequence: CSVLWAGFGELFF.

The chain has TRBV5-6 and TRBJ1-1; no definite D call. CDR1 and CDR2 (germline): SGHDT, YYEEEE. V was clipped by 5 bases and J by 4 bases, with 12 bases between them. This CDR3 has 13 residues. CDR3 nucleotide sequence: TGTGCCAGCAGTCATTTAGAGGGCACTGAAGCTTTCTTT. Its translation: CASSHLEGTEAFF.

This clonotype was seen a single time. The J gene is TRBJ1-1, the V gene TRBV20-1, with a tentative D call TRBD1 (5 bases). The CDR3 loop spans 14 amino acids. Per germline, CDR1 DFQATT and CDR2 SNEGSKA (reference sequence). Trimming took off 0 bases at V and 2 bases at J, with 10 bases between the two ends. The CDR3, as DNA: TGCAGTGCTAGAGATGTTTGGGGCAACACTGAAGCTTTCTTT. This codes for CSARDVWGNTEAFF.

The chain combines TRBV2 with TRBJ2-3; 9 bases align to TRBD2. The trim removed 7 bases at V and 2 bases at J, leaving 7 bases unmatched. The V gene's germline CDR1 is SNHLY and CDR2 FYNNEI. The CDR3 extends over 15 amino acids. This chain's CDR3 is CASITSGPPTDTQYF. The CDR3 DNA reads as TGTGCCAGCATTACTAGCGGGCCCCCCACAGATACGCAGTATTTT.

The chain has TRBV19 and TRBJ2-2; D may be TRBD1 (6 bases). The CDR3 totals 14 residues. V shed 10 bases and J shed 0 bases, with 12 bases lying between them. Germline V gene sequence: CDR1 LNHDA, CDR2 SQIVND (reference sequence). CDR3 amino acids: CAIMDRSNTGELFF. CDR3 in DNA: TGTGCCATAATGGACAGATCGAACACCGGGGAGCTGTTTTTT. The full variable domain, its missing parts supplied by reference TRBV19 and TRBJ2-2, is DGGITQSPKYLFRKEGQNVTLSCEQNLNHDAMYWYRQDPGQGLRLIYYSQIVNDFQKGDIAEGYSVSREKKESFPLTVTSAQKNPTAFYLCAIMDRSNTGELFFGEGSRLTVL.

In this sample, this clonotype turned up once. This chain connects TRBV20-1 to TRBJ2-1; 14 positions agree with TRBD2. The CDR3 is 17 residues long. Per germline, CDR1 DFQATT and CDR2 SNEGSKA (reference sequence). J was trimmed by 9 bases and V by 5 bases; bases with no gene match: 15. The CDR3 DNA sequence: TGCAGTGCTCCGGGACTAGCGGGAGAGAGGGGGTTGTTTGAGCAGTTCTTC. This codes for CSAPGLAGERGLFEQFF.